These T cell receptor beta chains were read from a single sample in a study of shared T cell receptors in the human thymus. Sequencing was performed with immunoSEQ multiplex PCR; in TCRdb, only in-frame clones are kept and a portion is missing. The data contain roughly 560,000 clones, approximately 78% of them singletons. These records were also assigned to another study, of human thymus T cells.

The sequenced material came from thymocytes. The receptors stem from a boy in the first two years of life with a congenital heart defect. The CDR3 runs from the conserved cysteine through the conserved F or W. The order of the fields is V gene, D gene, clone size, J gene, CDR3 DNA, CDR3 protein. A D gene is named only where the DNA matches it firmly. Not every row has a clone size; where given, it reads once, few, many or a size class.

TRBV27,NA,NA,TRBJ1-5,TGTGCCAGCAGTTTATACCCCCCCGGGGGAGTGTGTAATCAGCCCCAGCATTTT,CASSLYPPGGVCNQPQHF
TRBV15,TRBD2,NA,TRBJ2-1,TGTGCCACCAGCAGCGCCGGGACTAGCATAAATGAGCAGTTCTTC,CATSSAGTSINEQFF
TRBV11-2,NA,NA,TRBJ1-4,TGTGCCAGCAGCCCAGACTCCCCCAGGGATTATAATGAAAAACTGTTTTTT,CASSPDSPRDYNEKLFF
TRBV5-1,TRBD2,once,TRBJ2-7,TGCGCCAGCACTGAGGGAGGGCCTGCATACTCCTACGAGCAGTACTTC,CASTEGGPAYSYEQYF
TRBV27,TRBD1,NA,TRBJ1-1,TGTGCCAGCAGTCAACGGACAGGGGCGAAAGGGGGTAACACTGAAGCTTTCTTT,CASSQRTGAKGGNTEAFF
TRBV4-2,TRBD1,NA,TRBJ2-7,TGTGCCAGCAGCCAAAGGACAGGAACCTACGAGCAGTACTTC,CASSQRTGTYEQYF
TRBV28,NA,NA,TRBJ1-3,TGTGCCAGCACCCTTGCGGGCACACAGGGTTCTTCCTCTGGAAACACCATATATTTT,CASTLAGTQGSSSGNTIYF
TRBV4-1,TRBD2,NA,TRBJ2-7,TGCGCCAGCAGCCAAGAGGTTGGGGCTAGCGGTTACGAGCAGTACTTC,CASSQEVGASGYEQYF
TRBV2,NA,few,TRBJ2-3,TGTGCCAGCAAGCTACGGACGATCGGACTACTGGGAGATACGCAGTATTTT,CASKLRTIGLLGDTQYF
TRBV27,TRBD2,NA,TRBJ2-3,TGTGCCAGCAGTCGCACTAGCGGGAGGACTATAGATACGCAGTATTTT,CASSRTSGRTIDTQYF
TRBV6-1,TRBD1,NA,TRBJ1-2,TGTGCCAGTGCAGGGGGCCTATCCGATGGCTACACCTTC,CASAGGLSDGYTF
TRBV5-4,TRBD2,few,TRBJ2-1,TGTGCCAGCAGCTTGGAGCTAGCGGAGCCCTACAATGAGCAGTTCTTC,CASSLELAEPYNEQFF
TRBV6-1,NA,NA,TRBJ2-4,TGTGCCAGCAGTGCCTACAGGCCCACCGAGACCTCATTAGCCAAAAACATTCAGTACTTC,CASSAYRPTETSLAKNIQYF
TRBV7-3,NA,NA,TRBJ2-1,TGTGCCAGCGAGTGGAATGAGCAGTTCTTC,CASEWNEQFF
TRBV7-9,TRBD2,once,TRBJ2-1,TGTGCCAGCAGCCAACAGCGGGAGGGGTCCTACAATGAGCAGTTCTTC,CASSQQREGSYNEQFF
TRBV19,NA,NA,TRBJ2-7,TGTGCCAGTAGTACTTCCCGGGCTAGAGGGGGCGAGCAGTACTTC,CASSTSRARGGEQYF
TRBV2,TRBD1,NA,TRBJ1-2,TGTGCCAGCAGTCAGGGGGCTAACTATGGCTACACCTTC,CASSQGANYGYTF
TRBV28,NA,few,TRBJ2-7,TGTGCCAGCAGTCCCGGTCTATACGAGCAGTACTTC,CASSPGLYEQYF
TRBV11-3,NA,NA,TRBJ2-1,TGTGCCAGCAGCTTTGGGCAGGGGATGAATGAGCAGTTCTTC,CASSFGQGMNEQFF
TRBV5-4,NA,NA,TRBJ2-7,TGTGCCAGCAGCTTACAGGGACGCGAGCAGTACTTC,CASSLQGREQYF
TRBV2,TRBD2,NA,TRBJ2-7,TGTGCCAGCAGTGAAGCCCTAAACGCTGGAGGACTAGCGGATACCTACGAGCAGTACTTC,CASSEALNAGGLADTYEQYF
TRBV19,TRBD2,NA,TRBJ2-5,TGTGCCAGTAGTGCCCTACTAGCGGAGGGAGGGGAGACCCAGTACTTC,CASSALLAEGGETQYF
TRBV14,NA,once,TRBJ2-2,TGTGCCAGCAGCCAAGGGGGCAACGGGGAGCTGTTTTTT,CASSQGGNGELFF
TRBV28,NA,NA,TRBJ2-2,TGTGCCAGCAGGACCCCGGGAGCGAACACCGGGGAGCTGTTTTTT,CASRTPGANTGELFF
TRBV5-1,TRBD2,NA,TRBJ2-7,TGCGCCAGCAGCTTGGGACAGTACGGGACTAGCGGCTTCGAGCAGTACTTC,CASSLGQYGTSGFEQYF
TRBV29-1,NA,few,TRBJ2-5,TGCAGCGTTGGTTTTTATCCAGGCCACCAAGAGACCCAGTACTTC,CSVGFYPGHQETQYF
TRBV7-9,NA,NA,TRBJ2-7,TGTGCCAGCAGCTTAAGCCCCTACGAGCAGTACTTC,CASSLSPYEQYF
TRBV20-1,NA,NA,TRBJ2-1,TGCAGTGCAAGACTGCTCGGGGAGCAGTTCTTC,CSARLLGEQFF
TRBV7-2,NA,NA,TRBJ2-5,TGTGCCAGCAGCTTAGAGGGTCGGGGGATTGAGACCCAGTACTTC,CASSLEGRGIETQYF
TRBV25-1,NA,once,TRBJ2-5,TGTGCCAGTGTCTACGGGCAAGAGACCCAGTACTTC,CASVYGQETQYF
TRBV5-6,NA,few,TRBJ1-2,TGTGCCAGCAGCGGGGGAGGGAGAGGCTACACCTTC,CASSGGGRGYTF
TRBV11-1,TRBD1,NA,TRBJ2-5,TGTGCCAGCAGCCCAGGACAGGGGGCAGGGGAGACCCAGTACTTC,CASSPGQGAGETQYF
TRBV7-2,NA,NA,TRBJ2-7,TGTGCCAGCAGCCCAAGTGCCCCGGACGAGCAGTACTTC,CASSPSAPDEQYF
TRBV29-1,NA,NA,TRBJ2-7,TGCAGCGTTGAAGGACTCGACAGGCCCTACGAGCAGTACTTC,CSVEGLDRPYEQYF
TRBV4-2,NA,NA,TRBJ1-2,TGTGCCAGCAGCCAAGAAGAGGGCCAGGGGAGGGTCTATGGCTACACCTTC,CASSQEEGQGRVYGYTF
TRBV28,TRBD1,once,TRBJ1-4,TGTGCCAGCAGTTTGCCGCCGGACAGGGGAGGTGGAGGCGATGAAAAACTGTTTTTT,CASSLPPDRGGGGDEKLFF
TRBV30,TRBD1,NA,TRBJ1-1,TGTGCCTGGAGTGTCCAAATCACAGGGGGATCAGTAGCTTTCTTT,CAWSVQITGGSVAFF
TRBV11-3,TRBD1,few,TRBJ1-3,TGTGCCAGCACCCCGACAGGGACTGGAAACACCATATATTTT,CASTPTGTGNTIYF
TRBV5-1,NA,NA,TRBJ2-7,TGCGCCAGCAGCTTGGAGCAGGGTGAATACGAGCAGTACTTC,CASSLEQGEYEQYF
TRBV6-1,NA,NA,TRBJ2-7,TGTGCCAGCAAGGCCCGGGACATCGCCTACGAGCAGTACTTC,CASKARDIAYEQYF
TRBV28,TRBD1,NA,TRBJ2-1,TGTGCCAGCAGTTTATGCCGGGACAGGGCTACCTACAATGAGCAGTTCTTC,CASSLCRDRATYNEQFF
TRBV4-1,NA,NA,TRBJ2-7,TGCGCCAGCAGCCAAGATCCGGCGGCCTCCTACGAGCAGTACTTC,CASSQDPAASYEQYF
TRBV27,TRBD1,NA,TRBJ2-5,TGTGCCAGCAGTTTATCTCGACAGGGGCGGGAGACCCAGTACTTC,CASSLSRQGRETQYF
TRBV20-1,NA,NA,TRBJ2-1,TGCAGTGGGACCAGGGACAATGAGCAGTTCTTC,CSGTRDNEQFF
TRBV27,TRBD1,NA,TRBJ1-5,TGTGCCAGCAGTCTGTCCAACAACAGGGGGCGTCGGGGTCAGCCCCAGCATTTT,CASSLSNNRGRRGQPQHF
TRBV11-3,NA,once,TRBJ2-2,TGTGCCAGCAGCTTACCCAGCGGACGGTCGAGGACCACCGGGGAGCTGTTTTTT,CASSLPSGRSRTTGELFF
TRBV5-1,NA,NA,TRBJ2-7,TGCGCCAGCAGCTTGGGCGTTGAGCGAGGCGACCATGGCTACGAGCAGTACTTC,CASSLGVERGDHGYEQYF
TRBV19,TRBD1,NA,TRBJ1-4,TGTGCCAGTAGTATAGGACAGGGCTTAGAGCCCTCAACTAATGAAAAACTGTTTTTT,CASSIGQGLEPSTNEKLFF
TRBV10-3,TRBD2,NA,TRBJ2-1,TGTGCCATCAGTGAGCAGAGCGGGAGGGTCGATGAGCAGTTCTTC,CAISEQSGRVDEQFF
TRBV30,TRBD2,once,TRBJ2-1,TGTGCCTGGAGTGTACTCGAGCGGGAGGAGAGTGAGGATGAGCAGTTCTTC,CAWSVLEREESEDEQFF
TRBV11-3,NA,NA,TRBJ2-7,TGTGCCAGCGGGGGGAGGGGGACCGGCGAGCAGTACTTC,CASGGRGTGEQYF
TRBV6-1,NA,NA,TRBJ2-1,TGTGCCAGCAGGAGACTGAAAAGCTCCTACAATGAGCAGTTCTTC,CASRRLKSSYNEQFF
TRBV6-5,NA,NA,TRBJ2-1,TGTGCCAGCAGTTCCAGCAATGAGCAGTTCTTC,CASSSSNEQFF
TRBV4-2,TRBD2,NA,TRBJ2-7,TGTGCCAGCAGCCTTAAGAAGACTAGCTTCTACGAGCAGTACTTC,CASSLKKTSFYEQYF
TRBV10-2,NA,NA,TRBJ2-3,TGCGCCAGCAGGGAGACAGGTTCTAGCACAGATACGCAGTATTTT,CASRETGSSTDTQYF